This T cell receptor beta chain was documented in a study of regulatory T cells in long-lasting Graves disease. Library construction for TCR beta used iRepertoire HTBI primers and Arm-PCR of CDR3 regions. TCRdb re-analysed the multiplex PCR reads in MiXCR, keeping a single row per CDR3 protein. The table shows 450,000 to 600,000 distinct CDR3 sequences, with about 14% occurring only once. Per germline, CDR1 SEHNR and CDR2 FQNEAQ (reference sequence). The V segment lost 5 bases and the J segment 2 bases; nucleotides outside the gene matches: 9. CDR3 length: 16 residues. Time point given: newly diagnosed GD, antithyroid drugs for less than 3 months. The TCR library used RNA extracted from PBMCs. This clonotype was counted many times. This sample was shared with a second study, whose subject was T cells in Graves' hyperthyroidism and ophthalmopathy. That study reports: The HTBI primer set served for first-round RT-PCR of the TCR CDR3. Also found in blood were most expanded thyroid clonotypes above 0.001.

The clonotype was recovered from a man under 40 with Graves disease. Sample: peripheral blood mononuclear cells (PBMCs), taken at new diagnosis, from a patient treated with antithyroid drugs. The rearrangement joins TRBV7-9 to TRBJ2-1, with 7 bases that match TRBD1. CDR3 region: CASSPIQGLPYNEQFF. The CDR3 nucleotides are TGTGCCAGCAGCCCAATACAGGGGCTACCCTACAATGAGCAGTTCTTC.